This T cell receptor (beta chain) was sequenced for a study of T cell repertoires in cytomegalovirus infection (dated by TCRdb to about 2019). Background on the whole study: The HLA type of each donor mattered for the analysis, because public TCR beta signatures pointed to carriage of CMV infection along with the matching HLA type. Overall results and qualifications from the work: Carriers of CMV infection plus the relevant HLA type were discriminated by the cumulative frequency of public TCR beta family members in the study cohort and in an independent roughly 370-donor cohort. The ex vivo response was dominated by HLA-C-restricted CMV-specific TCR beta clonotypes, and the single most frequent clonotype in two of eight donors was supplied by these HLA-C-restricted clonotypes.

With respect to this clonotype: Its antigen specificity is not known. Per-nucleotide qualities are absent, and no much larger clonotype sits a single base away.

Sequenced using an Illumina HiSeq 1500. TCRdb redid the processing of the public reads, applying fastp at Q25 and MiXCR, and retained in-frame beta chains. Under each unique CDR3 protein, matching rows form one entry showing the most common genes and DNA. Counted in this sample were 200,000 or so distinct CDR3 sequences; approximately 28% of them appeared once. About 31% of the sample belongs to the ten largest clones. The germline V gene sets CDR1 to SNHLY and CDR2 to FYNNEI. Including the terminal cysteine and phenylalanine, the CDR3 comprises 15 residues. Just CDR3 DNA is preserved here, 45 bases in frame from base 1. The trim is 6 bases for V and 3 bases for J, with a gap of 12 bases between the germline ends.

The rearrangement joined TRBV2 to TRBJ2-6; the D gene is not confidently resolved. Sequenced input: PBMCs. This receptor was obtained from a human donor in good health (CMV status not recorded). Some clones in this sample may be carry-over from other donors' samples. The sequence in DNA is TGTGCCAGCAGAGGACCACCCCGTGGGGCCAACGTCCTGACTTTC. It translates to CASRGPPRGANVLTF. With the portions outside the CDR3 filled from the reference TRBV2 and TRBJ2-6 genes, the complete variable region becomes EPEVTQTPSHQVTQMGQEVILRCVPISNHLYFYWYRQILGQKVEFLVSFYNNEISEKSEIFDDQFSVERPDGSNFTLKIRSTKLEDSAMYFCASRGPPRGANVLTFGAGSRLTVL.